This T cell receptor (beta chain) appears in the sequencing data of a study of regulatory T cells in long-lasting Graves disease. Study-level results: Persistent Graves' patients showed less TCR diversity than newly diagnosed patients showed. Comparison showed that persistent patients shared more public clonotypes (about 2,700) than new patients (approximately 930).

This clonotype was seen repeatedly, ten times or more. Antigen unknown. The time point was: newly diagnosed GD, antithyroid drugs for less than 3 months. RNA from PBMCs was the source of the TCR library. The CDR3 length is 15 residues. Trimming took off 5 bases at V and 0 bases at J, with 8 bases between the two ends. Germline V lookup: CDR1 MDHEN, CDR2 SYDVKM. Researchers made TCR beta libraries by using iRepertoire HTBI primers and running Arm-PCR on CDR3 regions. TCRdb re-analysed the multiplex PCR reads in MiXCR, keeping a single row per CDR3 protein. The data hold around 470,000 distinct CDR3 sequences, with around 13% observed a single time. Another study also made use of these data, one on T cells in Graves' hyperthyroidism and ophthalmopathy. Per that paper: Participants, patients aged 18 to 65, had newly diagnosed hyperthyroidism with a duration under 2 months. Orbital computed tomography and thyroid ultrasound, together with serum TRAb and thyroxine and clinical symptoms, were used for diagnoses.

This chain connects TRBV28 to TRBJ1-6; no firm D call. The sequence came from a woman aged 45-60 years with Graves disease. The source was peripheral blood mononuclear cells (PBMCs), collected at new diagnosis, from a patient treated with antithyroid drugs. The CDR3 DNA is TGTGCCAGCAGTCCCGGACGCTCCTATAATTCACCCCTCCACTTT. Translated: CASSPGRSYNSPLHF.